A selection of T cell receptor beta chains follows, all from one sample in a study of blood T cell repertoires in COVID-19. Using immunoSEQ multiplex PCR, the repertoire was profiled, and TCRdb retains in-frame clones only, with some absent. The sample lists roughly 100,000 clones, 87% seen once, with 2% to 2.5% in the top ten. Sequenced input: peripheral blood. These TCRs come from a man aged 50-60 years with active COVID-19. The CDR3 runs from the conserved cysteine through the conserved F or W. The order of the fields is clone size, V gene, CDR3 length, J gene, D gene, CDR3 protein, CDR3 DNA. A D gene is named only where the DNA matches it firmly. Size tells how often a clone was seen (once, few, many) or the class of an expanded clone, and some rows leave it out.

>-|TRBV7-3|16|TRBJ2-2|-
CASSLRTAQTAGELFF
TGTGCCAGCAGCTTAAGAACGGCGCAAACAGCCGGGGAGCTGTTTTTT
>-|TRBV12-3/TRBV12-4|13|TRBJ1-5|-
CASGGRVEQPQHF
TGTGCCAGCGGCGGCAGGGTAGAACAGCCCCAGCATTTT
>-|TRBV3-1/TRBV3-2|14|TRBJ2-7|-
CASSGAVSSYEQYF
TGTGCCAGCAGCGGGGCAGTCAGCTCCTACGAGCAGTACTTC
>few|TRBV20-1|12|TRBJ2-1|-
CSASERLNEQFF
TGCAGTGCTAGTGAGCGGCTCAATGAGCAGTTCTTC
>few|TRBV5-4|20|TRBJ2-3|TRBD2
CASSSKAGGGMYSGTDTQYF
TGTGCCAGCAGCTCAAAAGCGGGGGGCGGGATGTATAGCGGGACAGATACGCAGTATTTT
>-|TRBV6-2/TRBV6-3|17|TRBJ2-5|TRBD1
CASSYPAGTGVRETQYF
TGTGCCAGCAGTTACCCAGCGGGGACAGGGGTACGAGAGACCCAGTACTTC
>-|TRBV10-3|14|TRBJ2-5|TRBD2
CAISALAGVETQYF
TGTGCCATCAGTGCCCTAGCGGGGGTGGAGACCCAGTACTTC
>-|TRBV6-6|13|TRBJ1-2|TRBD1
CAIGQGEGYGYTF
TGTGCCATCGGACAGGGTGAAGGCTATGGCTACACCTTC
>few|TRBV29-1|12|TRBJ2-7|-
CSVGWASYEQYF
TGCAGCGTTGGGTGGGCGTCCTACGAGCAGTACTTC
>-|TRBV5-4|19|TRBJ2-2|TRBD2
CASSLVLIIGGANTGELFF
TGTGCCAGCAGCTTGGTACTTATCATCGGGGGGGCGAACACCGGGGAGCTGTTTTTT
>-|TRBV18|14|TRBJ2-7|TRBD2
CASSPGTSGYEQYF
TGTGCCAGCTCACCCGGGACTAGCGGCTACGAGCAGTACTTC
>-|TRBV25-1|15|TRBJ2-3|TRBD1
CASSEDRVRADTQYF
TGTGCCAGCAGTGAGGACAGGGTGAGAGCAGATACGCAGTATTTT
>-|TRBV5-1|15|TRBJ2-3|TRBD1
CASSEGQDPGDTQYF
TGCGCCAGCAGCGAGGGACAGGACCCCGGGGATACGCAGTATTTT
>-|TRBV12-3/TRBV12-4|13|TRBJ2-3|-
CASSRESTDTQYF
TGTGCCAGCAGCCGGGAAAGCACAGATACGCAGTATTTT
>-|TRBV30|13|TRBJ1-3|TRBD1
CAWSLTGGYTIYF
TGTGCCTGGAGCCTAACAGGGGGTTACACCATATATTTT
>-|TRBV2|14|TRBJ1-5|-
CASAPPPGSQPQHF
TGTGCCAGCGCTCCCCCCCCAGGGTCCCAGCCCCAGCATTTT
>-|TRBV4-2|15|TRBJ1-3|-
CASSQEWGLGNTIYF
TGTGCCAGCAGCCAAGAATGGGGGCTCGGAAACACCATATATTTT
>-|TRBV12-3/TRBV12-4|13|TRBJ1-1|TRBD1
CASLDRGHTEAFF
TGTGCCAGCCTTGACAGGGGGCACACTGAAGCTTTCTTT
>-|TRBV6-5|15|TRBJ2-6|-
CASSYAGSGANVLTF
TGTGCCAGCAGTTACGCGGGGTCGGGGGCCAACGTCCTGACTTTC
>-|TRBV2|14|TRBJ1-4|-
CASSLGLGFQKLFF
TGTGCCAGCAGTTTGGGACTGGGGTTTCAAAAACTGTTTTTT
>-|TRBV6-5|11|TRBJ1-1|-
CASITGTGAFF
TGTGCCAGCATTACCGGAACGGGGGCTTTCTTT
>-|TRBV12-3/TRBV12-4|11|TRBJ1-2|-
CASNPGYGYTF
TGTGCCAGCAACCCGGGCTATGGCTACACCTTC
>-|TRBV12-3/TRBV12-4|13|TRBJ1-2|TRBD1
CASSSTGGDGYTF
TGTGCCAGCAGTTCAACAGGGGGTGATGGCTACACCTTC
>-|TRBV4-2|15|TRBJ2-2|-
CASSQEGRGTGELFF
TGTGCCAGCAGCCAAGAGGGCAGGGGCACCGGGGAGCTGTTTTTT
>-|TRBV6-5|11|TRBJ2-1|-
CASRGQTEQFF
TGTGCCAGCAGAGGACAGACTGAGCAGTTCTTC
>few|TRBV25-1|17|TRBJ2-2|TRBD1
CASSRGKAGGNTGELFF
TGTGCCAGCTCCCGGGGAAAGGCAGGGGGCAACACCGGGGAGCTGTTTTTT
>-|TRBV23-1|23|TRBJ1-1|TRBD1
CASSQTEISGTGKDRAMNTEAFF
TGCGCCAGCAGTCAAACGGAGATCTCCGGGACAGGAAAAGATAGGGCGATGAACACTGAAGCTTTCTTT
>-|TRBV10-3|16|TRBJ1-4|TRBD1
CAISANRGIQSEKLFF
TGTGCCATCAGCGCGAACAGGGGGATCCAATCTGAAAAACTGTTTTTT
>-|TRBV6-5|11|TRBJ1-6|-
CASREGSPLHF
TGTGCCAGCCGCGAGGGTTCACCCCTCCACTTT
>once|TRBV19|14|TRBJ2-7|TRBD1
CASSTGQASYEQYF
TGTGCCAGTAGTACAGGACAGGCCTCCTACGAGCAGTACTTC
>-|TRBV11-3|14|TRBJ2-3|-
CASSLTASTDTQYF
TGTGCCAGCAGCTTGACAGCTAGCACAGATACGCAGTATTTT
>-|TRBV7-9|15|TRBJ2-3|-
CASSLAPRGPNTQYF
TGTGCCAGCAGCTTAGCCCCTAGAGGGCCCAATACGCAGTATTTT
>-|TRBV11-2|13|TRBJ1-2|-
CASSLDRGSSYTF
TGTGCCAGCAGCTTAGACAGGGGATCCTCCTACACCTTC
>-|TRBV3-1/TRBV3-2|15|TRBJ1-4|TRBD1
CASSQGGTGLEKLFF
TGTGCCAGCAGCCAAGGAGGGACAGGGTTGGAGAAACTGTTTTTT
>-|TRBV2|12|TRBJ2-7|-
CASSAQGYEQYF
TGTGCCAGCAGTGCCCAGGGCTACGAGCAGTACTTC
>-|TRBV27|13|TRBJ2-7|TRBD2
CASSWGGEAEQYF
TGTGCCAGCAGTTGGGGGGGAGAGGCCGAGCAGTACTTC
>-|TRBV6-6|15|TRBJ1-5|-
CASRGTGQSNQPQHF
TGTGCCAGCAGGGGTACTGGGCAGAGCAATCAGCCCCAGCATTTT
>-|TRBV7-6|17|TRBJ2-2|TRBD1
CASSRVIPGQGGGELFF
TGTGCCAGCAGCCGAGTCATCCCGGGACAGGGGGGCGGGGAGCTGTTTTTT
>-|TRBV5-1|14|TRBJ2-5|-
CASSLVGGVETQYF
TGCGCCAGCAGCTTGGTCGGTGGTGTGGAGACCCAGTACTTC
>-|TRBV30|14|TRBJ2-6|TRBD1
CAGTGASGANVLTF
TGTGCCGGCACAGGGGCCTCTGGGGCCAACGTCCTGACTTTC
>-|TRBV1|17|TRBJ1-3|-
CTSSRAVRGASGNTIYF
TGCACCAGCAGCCGAGCGGTCAGGGGGGCCTCTGGAAACACCATATATTTT
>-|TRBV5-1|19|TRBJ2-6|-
CASSFGTPSGGSGANVLTF
TGCGCCAGCAGCTTCGGGACGCCATCCGGGGGCTCTGGGGCCAACGTCCTGACTTTC
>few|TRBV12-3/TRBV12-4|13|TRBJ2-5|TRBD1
CASSSRGRETQYF
TGTGCCAGCAGTTCCAGGGGGCGAGAGACCCAGTACTTC
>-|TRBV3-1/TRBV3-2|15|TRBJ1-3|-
CASSQASGAGNTIYF
TGTGCCAGCAGCCAAGCCTCGGGGGCTGGAAACACCATATATTTT
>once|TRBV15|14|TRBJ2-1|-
CATSRDLATNEQFF
TGTGCCACCAGCAGAGACCTGGCCACCAATGAGCAGTTCTTC
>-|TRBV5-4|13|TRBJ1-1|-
CASSSQRRTEAFF
TGTGCCAGCAGCTCACAGAGGAGGACTGAAGCTTTCTTT
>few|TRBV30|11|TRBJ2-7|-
CAWSGRDEQYF
TGTGCCTGGAGTGGCAGGGACGAGCAGTACTTC
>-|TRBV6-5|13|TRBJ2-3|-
CASRDTDTDTQYF
TGTGCCAGCAGGGACACCGACACAGATACGCAGTATTTT
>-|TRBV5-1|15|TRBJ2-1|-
CASSLGGGLGDEQFF
TGCGCCAGCAGCTTGGGTGGGGGCCTCGGAGATGAGCAGTTCTTC
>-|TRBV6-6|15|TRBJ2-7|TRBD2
CASSSTSGVSYEQYF
TGTGCCAGCAGTTCCACTAGCGGGGTCTCCTACGAGCAGTACTTC
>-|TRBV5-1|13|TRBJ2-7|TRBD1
CASSADRSYEQYF
TGCGCCAGCAGCGCGGACAGGTCCTACGAGCAGTACTTC